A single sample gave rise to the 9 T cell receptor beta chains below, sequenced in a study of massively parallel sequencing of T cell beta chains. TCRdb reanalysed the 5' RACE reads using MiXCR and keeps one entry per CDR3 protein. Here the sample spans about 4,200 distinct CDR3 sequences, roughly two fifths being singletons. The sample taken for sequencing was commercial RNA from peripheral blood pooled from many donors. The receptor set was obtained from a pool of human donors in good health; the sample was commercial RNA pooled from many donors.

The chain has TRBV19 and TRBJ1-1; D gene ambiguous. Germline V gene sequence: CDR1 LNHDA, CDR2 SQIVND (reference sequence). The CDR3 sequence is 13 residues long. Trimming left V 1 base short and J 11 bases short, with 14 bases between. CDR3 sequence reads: CASSIARFGSAFF. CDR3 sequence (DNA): TGTGCCAGTAGTATAGCCCGGTTCGGGTCGGCTTTCTTT. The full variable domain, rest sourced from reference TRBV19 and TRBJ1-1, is DGGITQSPKYLFRKEGQNVTLSCEQNLNHDAMYWYRQDPGQGLRLIYYSQIVNDFQKGDIAEGYSVSREKKESFPLTVTSAQKNPTAFYLCASSIARFGSAFFGQGTRLTVV.

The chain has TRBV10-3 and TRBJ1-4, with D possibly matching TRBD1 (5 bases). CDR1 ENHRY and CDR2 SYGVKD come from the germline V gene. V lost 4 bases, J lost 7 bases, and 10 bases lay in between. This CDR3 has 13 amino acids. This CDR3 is CAISADSLEKLFF. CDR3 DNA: TGTGCCATCAGTGCTGACAGCCTTGAAAAACTGTTTTTT.

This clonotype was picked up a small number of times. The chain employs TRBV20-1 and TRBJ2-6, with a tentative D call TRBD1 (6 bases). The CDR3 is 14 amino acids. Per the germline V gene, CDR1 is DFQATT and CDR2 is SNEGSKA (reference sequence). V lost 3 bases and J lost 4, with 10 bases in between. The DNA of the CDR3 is TGCAGTGCTAGCACAGGGACCGGGGCCAACGTCCTGACTTTC. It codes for CSASTGTGANVLTF.

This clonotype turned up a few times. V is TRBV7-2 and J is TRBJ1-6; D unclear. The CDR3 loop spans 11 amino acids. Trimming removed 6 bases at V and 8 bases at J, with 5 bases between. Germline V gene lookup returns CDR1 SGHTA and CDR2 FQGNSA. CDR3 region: CASRDDSPLHF. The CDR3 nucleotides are TGTGCCAGCAGGGACGATTCACCCCTCCACTTT.

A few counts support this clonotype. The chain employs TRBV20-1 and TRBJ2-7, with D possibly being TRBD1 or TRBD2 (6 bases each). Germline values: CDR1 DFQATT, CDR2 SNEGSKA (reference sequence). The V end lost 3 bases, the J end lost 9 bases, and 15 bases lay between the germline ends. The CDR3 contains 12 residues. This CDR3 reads CSASNGEGGQYF. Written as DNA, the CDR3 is TGCAGTGCTAGCAACGGTGAGGGGGGGCAGTACTTC.

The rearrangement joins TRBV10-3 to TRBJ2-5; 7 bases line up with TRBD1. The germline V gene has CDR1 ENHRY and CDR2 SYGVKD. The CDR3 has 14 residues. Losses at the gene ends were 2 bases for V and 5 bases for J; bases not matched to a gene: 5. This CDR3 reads CAISEKGGQETQYF. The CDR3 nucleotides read TGTGCCATCAGTGAGAAAGGGGGCCAGGAGACCCAGTACTTC.

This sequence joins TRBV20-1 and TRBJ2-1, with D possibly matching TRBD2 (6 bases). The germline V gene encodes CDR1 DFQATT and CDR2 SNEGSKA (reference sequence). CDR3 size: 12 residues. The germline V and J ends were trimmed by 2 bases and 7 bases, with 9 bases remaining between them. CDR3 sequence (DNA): TGCAGTGCTAGATTAGCGGTTAATGAGCAGTTCTTC. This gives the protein CSARLAVNEQFF.

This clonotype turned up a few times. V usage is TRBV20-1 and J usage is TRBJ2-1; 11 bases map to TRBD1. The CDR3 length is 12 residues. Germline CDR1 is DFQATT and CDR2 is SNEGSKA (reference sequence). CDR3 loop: CSPDRGLNEQFF. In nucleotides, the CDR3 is TGCAGCCCGGACAGGGGGCTTAATGAGCAGTTCTTC.

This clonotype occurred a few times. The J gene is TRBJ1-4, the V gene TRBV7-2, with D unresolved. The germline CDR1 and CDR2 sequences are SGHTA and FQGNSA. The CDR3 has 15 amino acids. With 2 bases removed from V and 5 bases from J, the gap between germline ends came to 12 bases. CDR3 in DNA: TGTGCCAGCAGCTTATCAATCTCGCTAAATGAAAAACTGTTTTTT. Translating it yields CASSLSISLNEKLFF.